This T cell receptor (beta chain) was captured in a study of T cell clonality in common variable immunodeficiency. In its sample, this clone was seen many times. The read comes to an end 3 residues before the CDR3 does, leaving the germline J gene to fill in the end. V lost 2 bases and J lost 3, with 5 bases in between. This CDR3 is built from 13 residues. CDR1 and CDR2 from the germline V gene are MGHRA and YSYEKL. The data were produced by immunoSEQ multiplex PCR, yet TCRdb's version contains in-frame clones alone and is incomplete. The sample has about 60,000 clones, none seen only once; the top ten hold 1.5% to 2%.

The V and J genes are TRBV4-1 and TRBJ1-3; D not resolved. This TCR came from a person between 18 and 70 years old in good health. Sequenced sample: peripheral blood mononuclear cells. CDR3 region: CASSQINGNTIYF. The sequenced part of the CDR3 DNA is TGCGCCAGCAGCCAAATAAATGGAAACACC.